Shown below are 16 T cell receptor beta chains from a single sample sequenced in a study of T cell repertoires in cytomegalovirus infection. MiXCR, run by TCRdb on the reads, gives a single entry per CDR3 protein. Altogether 200,000 to 300,000 distinct CDR3 sequences are present, about 13% being singletons, with the ten largest covering about 10%. The sequencing sample was made of PBMCs. These receptors were collected from a human donor in good health (CMV status not recorded). Some clones in this sample may be carry-over from other donors' samples.

Ten or more counts support this clonotype. The chain combines TRBV18 with TRBJ1-1, with 8 bases aligning to TRBD1. The trim removed 9 bases at V and 7 bases at J, leaving 16 bases unmatched. The germline V gene has CDR1 KGHSH and CDR2 LQKENI. This CDR3 contains 15 residues. The CDR3 region is CASTDRGNSKGEAFF. In DNA, the CDR3 is TGTGCCAGTACCGACAGGGGTAACTCCAAAGGTGAAGCTTTCTTT. Full variable domain (remainder filled in from reference TRBV18 and TRBJ1-1): NAGVMQNPRHLVRRRGQEARLRCSPMKGHSHVYWYRQLPEEGLKFMVYLQKENIIDESGMPKERFSAEFPKEGPSILRIQQVVRGDSAAYFCASTDRGNSKGEAFFGQGTRLTVV.

Only a few counts were recorded for this clonotype. The chain recombines TRBV15 with TRBJ2-5, with a possible D match to TRBD2 (5 bases). The CDR3 consists of 14 residues. Germline V gene lookup returns CDR1 LNHNV and CDR2 YYDKDF (reference sequence). Trimming took off 1 base at V and 3 bases at J, with 9 bases between the two ends. The CDR3 loop reads CATSRGGSKETQYF. In DNA, the CDR3 is TGTGCCACCAGCAGAGGAGGGTCGAAAGAGACCCAGTACTTC.

This clonotype was seen ten or more times. The chain couples TRBV7-8 to TRBJ2-7, with a possible D match to TRBD2 (6 bases). The CDR3 extends over 14 amino acids. Germline assignment: CDR1 SGHVS and CDR2 FQNEAQ. V lost 7 bases, J lost 4 bases, and 17 bases lay in between. The CDR3 reads CASNPGGSKYEQYF. The CDR3 coding sequence is TGTGCCAGCAACCCTGGAGGGAGTAAGTACGAGCAGTACTTC. The whole variable domain, remainder taken from reference TRBV7-8 and TRBJ2-7, is GAGVSQSPRYKVAKRGQDVALRCDPISGHVSLFWYQQALGQGPEFLTYFQNEAQLDKSGLPSDRFFAERPEGSVSTLKIQRTQQEDSAVYLCASNPGGSKYEQYFGPGTRLTVT.

This clonotype was counted a few times. CDR3 nucleotides: TGTGCCAGCAGTTACAATAGCGGGGCCGACCTGGGAGAGCAGTACTTC. Translation: CASSYNSGADLGEQYF. The chain is built from TRBV6-5 and TRBJ2-7; TRBD2 aligns across 8 bases. Looked up from germline, CDR1 is MNHEY and CDR2 is SVGAGI. With 2 bases clipped from V and 7 bases from J, the junction kept 13 bases outside the gene matches. The CDR3 has 16 amino acids.

This clonotype was detected many times. This chain uses TRBV7-2 with TRBJ1-3, with 7 bases identical to TRBD1. The germline V gene has CDR1 SGHTA and CDR2 FQGNSA. V lost 5 bases, J lost 1 base, and 8 bases stayed unmatched. This CDR3 has 16 residues. CDR3 protein: CASSPQTGRSGNTIYF. CDR3 bases: TGTGCCAGCAGCCCTCAGACAGGGAGGTCTGGAAACACCATATATTTT.

This clonotype came up many times. This sequence joins TRBV4-1 and TRBJ2-1; D is unclear. This CDR3 has 12 amino acids. In germline, CDR1 is MGHRA, CDR2 YSYEKL. The V end was cut by 5 bases, the J end by 13 bases, with 15 bases between. The CDR3 is CASSNVGFSQFF. DNA of the CDR3: TGCGCCAGCAGCAATGTGGGGTTTTCCCAGTTCTTC.

This clonotype was picked up a small number of times. This chain connects TRBV5-1 to TRBJ1-1; D unresolved. This CDR3 region has 14 residues. V lost 4 bases and J 1 base, leaving 11 bases between the germline ends. Per germline, CDR1 SGHRS and CDR2 YFSETQ. This CDR3 is CASSPTVGNTEAFF. The CDR3 nucleotides are TGCGCCAGCAGCCCGACGGTGGGGAACACTGAAGCTTTCTTT.

This clonotype was counted at least ten times. J is TRBJ2-3 and V is TRBV6-5, with TRBD2 matching over 9 bases. Germline V gene sequence: CDR1 MNHEY, CDR2 SVGAGI. The ends lost 10 bases at V and 2 bases at J; junction bases unmatched: 10. The CDR3 has 15 amino acids. This CDR3 is CAKAGGQFDTDTQYF. CDR3 nucleotides: TGTGCCAAAGCGGGGGGCCAGTTTGACACAGATACGCAGTATTTT.

This clonotype was seen more than once but under ten times. The chain has TRBV7-9 and TRBJ2-7; D possibly corresponds to TRBD2 (6 bases). The germline V gene encodes CDR1 SEHNR and CDR2 FQNEAQ (reference sequence). The ends were cut back, 5 bases at V and 2 bases at J, with 13 bases in the middle. The CDR3 sequence is 14 residues long. The CDR3 nucleotides are TGTGCCAGCAGCGCCTATAGCGGAACCTACGAGCAGTACTTC. The encoded protein is CASSAYSGTYEQYF.

The chain employs TRBV2 and TRBJ2-1, with 11 nucleotides matching TRBD2. J was trimmed by 0 bases and V by 11 bases; bases with no gene match: 12. The CDR3 covers 17 residues. The germline V gene has CDR1 SNHLY and CDR2 FYNNEI. The CDR3 loop reads CADSGTSGGSSYNEQFF. CDR3 bases: TGTGCCGACAGCGGCACTAGCGGGGGTAGCTCCTACAATGAGCAGTTCTTC.

The genes are TRBV19 and TRBJ2-5; D could derive from TRBD1 or TRBD2 (5 bases each). Germline assignment: CDR1 LNHDA and CDR2 SQIVND (reference sequence). Trimming left V 3 bases short and J 4 bases short, with 15 bases between. This CDR3 is 15 amino acids long. CDR3 bases: TGTGCCAGTAGTATCCTCGGGGCCAGAGGAGAGACCCAGTACTTC. It translates to CASSILGARGETQYF.

This clonotype was seen ten or more times. This sequence joins TRBV7-6 and TRBJ1-1; D ambiguous. The V end was cut by 2 bases, the J end by 0 bases, with 7 bases between. The CDR3 length is 14 residues. From germline, CDR1 is SGHVS and CDR2 FNYEAQ. Written as DNA, the CDR3 is TGTGCCAGCAGCTTAATTGCATTGAACACTGAAGCTTTCTTT. It encodes CASSLIALNTEAFF.

This sequence joins TRBV5-5 and TRBJ2-2; tentative D call: TRBD1 (5 bases). This CDR3 contains 15 residues. CDR1 is SGHKS, CDR2 YYEKEE, per germline (reference sequence). V was pared by 3 bases and J by 1 base, with 10 bases between. The CDR3, as DNA: TGTGCCAGCAGCTCCTACAGGAAGAACACCGGGGAGCTGTTTTTT. Encoded protein: CASSSYRKNTGELFF.

This clonotype was seen at least ten times. This chain joins TRBV7-9 and TRBJ2-7; no reliable D call. The CDR3 length is 14 residues. Trimming removed 5 bases from V and 3 bases from J, with 14 bases in between. From germline, CDR1 is SEHNR and CDR2 FQNEAQ (reference sequence). The DNA for the CDR3 is TGTGCCAGCAGCCCCCGAATGGCGAGCTACGAGCAGTACTTC. This codes for CASSPRMASYEQYF.

This sequence joins TRBV5-1 and TRBJ2-7; D perhaps matches TRBD1 (5 bases). The V and J ends lost 0 bases and 1 base respectively, with 8 bases between them. This CDR3 contains 14 residues. CDR1 SGHRS and CDR2 YFSETQ come from the germline V gene. DNA of the CDR3: TGCGCCAGCAGCTTGGAACAGGCATCCTACGAGCAGTACTTC. Its protein product is CASSLEQASYEQYF.

In this sample, this clonotype turned up many times. The gene calls are TRBV4-1 and TRBJ2-3, with D unresolved. The germline V gene encodes CDR1 MGHRA and CDR2 YSYEKL. The CDR3 spans 15 residues. V dropped 4 bases and J dropped 9 bases, with 20 bases sitting between them. The CDR3 spells CASSLRQGNPTTQYF. DNA of the CDR3: TGCGCCAGCAGCCTCCGGCAAGGAAACCCCACAACGCAGTATTTT.